These 27 T cell receptor beta chains came from one sample sequenced in a study of blood T cell repertoires in COVID-19. Sequencing was performed with immunoSEQ multiplex PCR; in TCRdb, only in-frame clones are kept and a portion is missing. The top ten hold around 5% of the sample, which has a few hundred thousand clones, 83% seen once. Sequenced: PBMCs or T cells enriched from blood (not recorded which). Source of these receptors: a woman in her forties or fifties who had recovered from COVID-19.

The chain couples TRBV6-5 to TRBJ1-2; D is unresolved. V was cut by 0 bases and J by 4 bases, with 9 bases left in between. The CDR3 spans 14 residues. From germline, CDR1 is MNHEY and CDR2 SVGAGI. CDR3 region: CASSYSAPLYGYTF. The DNA for the CDR3 is TGTGCCAGCAGTTACTCGGCCCCCCTCTATGGCTACACCTTC.

The V gene is TRBV6-2 or TRBV6-3, the J gene TRBJ1-1; D possibly corresponds to TRBD1 (6 bases). Trimming took 6 bases from V and 0 from J, leaving 20 bases between them. The CDR3 is 17 amino acids. The germline gives CDR1 MNHEY, CDR2 SVGEGT. CDR3 sequence: CASSDIKGGPMNTEAFF. CDR3 nucleotides: TGTGCCAGCAGCGACATTAAGGGGGGGCCGATGAACACTGAAGCTTTCTTT.

This rearrangement joins TRBV19 to TRBJ1-4; D call uncertain. CDR1 and CDR2 (germline): LNHDA, SQIVND (reference sequence). The V and J ends lost 5 bases and 2 bases respectively, with 12 bases between them. The CDR3 loop spans 15 amino acids. The CDR3 DNA is TGTGCCAGTAGTCCACAGCTGCTCACTAATGAAAAACTGTTTTTT. This codes for CASSPQLLTNEKLFF.

The chain combines TRBV25-1 with TRBJ1-1, with D hard to call. Trimming left V 8 bases short and J 6 bases short, with 10 bases between. Germline CDR1 MGHDK, CDR2 SYGVNS. CDR3 size: 11 residues. The CDR3 here is CASGEWAEAFF. CDR3 in DNA: TGTGCCAGCGGAGAGTGGGCTGAAGCTTTCTTT.

The chain links TRBV25-1 to TRBJ1-1; TRBD1 agrees at 8 bases. Germline V CDR1 and CDR2: MGHDK, SYGVNS. This CDR3 contains 15 residues. Trimming took 11 bases from V and 0 from J; bases not matched to a gene: 11. The CDR3 coding sequence is TGTGCCGCGGAAGGGACAGGTGTAATGAACACTGAAGCTTTCTTT. Encoded protein: CAAEGTGVMNTEAFF.

The rearrangement uses TRBV29-1 and TRBJ1-1, with D hard to call. Trimming removed 7 bases from V and 1 base from J, with 19 bases in between. CDR3 length: 15 residues. Per germline, CDR1 SQVTM and CDR2 ANQGSEA. The CDR3 spells CSGSGLGSPNTEAFF. For the CDR3, the DNA is TGCAGCGGGTCTGGTCTAGGGAGTCCGAACACTGAAGCTTTCTTT.

V usage is TRBV6-1 and J usage is TRBJ1-2, with D unclear. Germline-derived CDR1 and CDR2 are MNHNS and SASEGT. With 0 bases removed from V and 8 bases from J, the gap between germline ends came to 19 bases. This CDR3 comprises 16 residues. The CDR3 sequence is CASSEASLEGRGGYTF. The CDR3 DNA reads TGTGCCAGCAGTGAAGCCTCTCTGGAGGGTCGGGGAGGCTACACCTTC.

The V call is TRBV9, the J call TRBJ1-3, with a weak D call TRBD1 (5 bases). The CDR3 length is 14 residues. Per the germline V gene, CDR1 is SGDLS and CDR2 is YYNGEE. V shed 0 bases and J shed 9 bases, with 13 bases lying between them. This CDR3 is CASSVGGLSGTIYF. DNA of the CDR3: TGTGCCAGCAGCGTAGGGGGCCTCAGTGGCACCATATATTTT.

This clone has only one observation. The chain links TRBV18 to TRBJ1-1; a possible D gene is TRBD1 (5 bases). CDR3 size: 14 residues. Germline CDR1 reads KGHSH; CDR2 reads LQKENI. V was shortened by 3 bases and J by 7 bases, with 15 bases between the two germline ends. The CDR3 protein is CASSPDISRGEAFF. The CDR3 DNA is TGTGCCAGCTCACCGGACATCTCTAGGGGTGAAGCTTTCTTT.

In this sample, this clone turned up a few times. This chain uses TRBV5-4 with TRBJ1-4, with D perhaps TRBD1 (5 bases). With 2 bases removed from V and 6 bases from J, the gap between germline ends came to 8 bases. Per germline, CDR1 SGHNT and CDR2 YYREEE (reference sequence). The CDR3 sequence is 13 residues long. As DNA, the CDR3 is TGTGCCAGCAGCTTTCCGACAGATGAAAAACTGTTTTTT. Its protein product is CASSFPTDEKLFF. Filled out from reference TRBV5-4 and TRBJ1-4, the complete variable domain reads ETGVTQSPTHLIKTRGQQVTLRCSSQSGHNTVSWYQQALGQGPQFIFQYYREEENGRGNFPPRFSGLQFPNYSSELNVNALELDDSALYLCASSFPTDEKLFFGSGTQLSVL.

The chain carries TRBV25-1 and TRBJ1-2; D is unresolved. Looked up from germline, CDR1 is MGHDK and CDR2 is SYGVNS. There are 13 residues in the CDR3. V lost 2 bases, J lost 4 bases, and 8 bases lay in between. The DNA of the CDR3 is TGTGCCAGCAGTGAAAGCGGCAGCTATGGCTACACCTTC. This gives the protein CASSESGSYGYTF.

The J gene is TRBJ1-1, the V gene TRBV5-6; D is possibly TRBD1 (5 bases). V lost 4 bases, J lost 3 bases, and 10 bases lay in between. The CDR3 consists of 13 residues. Germline V gene lookup returns CDR1 SGHDT and CDR2 YYEEEE. In DNA form, the CDR3 reads TGTGCCAGCAGCCACGGAGGGGACACTGAAGCTTTCTTT. Protein: CASSHGGDTEAFF.

The CDR3: CAWSVLPSFTPNYGYTF. In DNA form, the CDR3 reads TGTGCCTGGAGTGTACTTCCTAGCTTTACCCCAAACTATGGCTACACCTTC. The gene calls are TRBV30 and TRBJ1-2; D not certain. The germline V gene has CDR1 GTSNPN and CDR2 SVGIG (reference sequence). V gave up 0 bases and J gave up 2 bases, with 19 bases separating them. This CDR3 contains 17 residues.

The V gene is TRBV7-2, the J gene TRBJ1-1, with D uncertain. The CDR3 is 13 residues long. Germline values: CDR1 SGHTA, CDR2 FQGNSA. Deletions cut 5 bases from V and 11 bases from J, with 18 bases between. CDR3 sequence (DNA): TGTGCCAGCAGCCCCAGCCGAGACAACGCCGCTTTCTTT. Translation: CASSPSRDNAAFF.

J is TRBJ1-5 and V is TRBV20-1; the D is unclear. Trimming stripped 8 bases from V and 6 bases from J, with 5 bases between. The CDR3 covers 9 residues. Germline CDR1 is DFQATT and CDR2 is SNEGSKA (reference sequence). CDR3 bases: TGCAGTACTCCTCAGCCCCAGCATTTT. Residues: CSTPQPQHF.

This clone was counted a single time. The chain combines TRBV9 with TRBJ2-1; unclear D gene. Germline V gives CDR1 SGDLS, CDR2 YYNGEE. CDR3 length equals 15 residues. V was clipped by 4 bases and J by 0 bases, with 11 bases between them. The CDR3 loop reads CASSPLRSSYNEQFF. CDR3 sequence (DNA): TGTGCCAGCAGCCCCCTACGGAGCTCCTACAATGAGCAGTTCTTC.

The chain has TRBV19 and TRBJ2-1; TRBD2 matches 8 bases. CDR1 is LNHDA, CDR2 SQIVND, per germline (reference sequence). With V trimmed by 3 bases and J by 15 bases, 10 bases remained unmatched. This CDR3 is 13 amino acids long. CDR3 nucleotide sequence: TGTGCCAGTAGTATGGCGGGGGGACCCCCCCGGTTCTTC. Translated, it gives CASSMAGGPPRFF.

In this sample, this clone turned up a few times. The V gene is TRBV18, the J gene TRBJ1-1; D is perhaps TRBD1 (6 bases). V lost 5 bases and J lost 1, with 14 bases in between. Germline V lookup: CDR1 KGHSH, CDR2 LQKENI. CDR3 length equals 15 residues. This CDR3 reads CASSTGTLRNTEAFF. CDR3 nucleotides: TGTGCCAGCTCAACGGGGACACTTCGGAACACTGAAGCTTTCTTT.

J is TRBJ2-1 and V is TRBV19, with 9 bases lining up with TRBD2. Germline CDR1 LNHDA, CDR2 SQIVND (reference sequence). The V segment lost 3 bases and the J segment 6 bases; nucleotides outside the gene matches: 9. CDR3 length: 16 amino acids. CDR3 amino acids: CASSIPPGLAGNEQFF. The CDR3 region has the DNA TGTGCCAGTAGTATCCCCCCGGGACTAGCTGGCAATGAGCAGTTCTTC.

To note about this clone: Mismatch with germline at one junction end may stem from a read error. CDR3 amino acids: CASSSGEGNEQFF. CDR3 coding DNA: TGTGCTAGCAGTTCAGGGGAAGGCAATGAGCAGTTCTTC. The chain recombines TRBV7-7 with TRBJ2-1, with a tentative D call TRBD1 (6 bases). Germline loops: CDR1 SSHAT, CDR2 FNYEAQ (reference sequence). The CDR3 is 13 amino acids.

The rearrangement joins TRBV11-3 to TRBJ2-3; D is unclear. Germline-derived CDR1 and CDR2 are SGHNT and YENEEA. The CDR3 is 14 amino acids. The germline V and J ends were trimmed by 1 base and 1 base, with 6 bases remaining between them. The chain's CDR3 is CASSLVGGTDTQYF. CDR3 coding DNA: TGTGCCAGCAGCTTAGTGGGCGGCACAGATACGCAGTATTTT. The full variable domain, rest sourced from reference TRBV11-3 and TRBJ2-3, is EAGVVQSPRYKIIEKKQPVAFWCNPISGHNTLYWYLQNLGQGPELLIRYENEEAVDDSQLPKDRFSAERLKGVDSTLKIQPAELGDSAVYLCASSLVGGTDTQYFGPGTRLTVL.

This clone appeared once. The chain recombines TRBV5-1 with TRBJ1-1; perhaps TRBD1 as D (5 bases). Germline V gene sequence: CDR1 SGHRS, CDR2 YFSETQ. With 0 bases removed from V and 7 bases from J, the gap between germline ends came to 16 bases. The CDR3 is made up of 15 amino acids. The CDR3 DNA reads as TGCGCCAGCAGCTTGGCTGGGACTCCGGACGGTGAAGCTTTCTTT. It codes for CASSLAGTPDGEAFF.

The chain is built from TRBV6-5 and TRBJ1-1; tentative D call: TRBD1 (6 bases). Germline V lookup: CDR1 MNHEY, CDR2 SVGAGI. V gave up 2 bases and J gave up 4 bases, with 11 bases separating them. The CDR3 is 14 residues long. CDR3 sequence (DNA): TGTGCCAGCAGTTACCAACAGGGAACCACTGAAGCTTTCTTT. Translation gives CASSYQQGTTEAFF.

The chain carries TRBV27 and TRBJ2-5; the match to TRBD1 covers 8 bases. Losses at the gene ends were 5 bases for V and 2 bases for J; bases not matched to a gene: 10. Germline assignment: CDR1 MNHEY and CDR2 SMNVEV (reference sequence). The CDR3 is 16 residues long. The DNA of the CDR3 is TGTGCCAGCAGTCCGTTAGGGACAGGTCAACAAGAGACCCAGTACTTC. It is translated as CASSPLGTGQQETQYF.

V usage is TRBV7-2 and J usage is TRBJ2-2; possibly TRBD2 for D (6 bases). Germline values: CDR1 SGHTA, CDR2 FQGNSA. Trimming stripped 1 base from V and 9 bases from J, with 15 bases between. This CDR3 has 15 residues. The CDR3 spells CASSLGAGNFRELFF. The CDR3 DNA reads as TGTGCCAGCAGCTTAGGGGCGGGAAACTTCCGGGAGCTGTTTTTT.

The J gene is TRBJ1-2, the V gene TRBV7-2; D not certain. V lost 0 bases to trimming and J lost 8 bases, with 4 bases between them. Germline V gene data show CDR1 as SGHTA and CDR2 as FQGNSA. The CDR3 consists of 11 residues. CDR3 bases: TGTGCCAGCAGCTTAGCCTCCGGCTACACCTTC. Translating it yields CASSLASGYTF.

The chain carries TRBV6-1 and TRBJ1-1, with D possibly matching TRBD1 (5 bases). This CDR3 region has 15 residues. Germline loops: CDR1 MNHNS, CDR2 SASEGT. The V gene lost 1 base and the J gene lost 3 bases, with 12 bases spanning the gap. The CDR3 DNA reads as TGTGCCAGCAGTGAAGACAGGAGCTTGGACACTGAAGCTTTCTTT. This gives the protein CASSEDRSLDTEAFF.